The sample holds a few counts of the clone carrying this TCR beta chain. This entry belongs to a study of early T cells in non-severe SARS-CoV-2 infection. Unique molecular identifiers were added to individual cDNA molecules. A single record per CDR3 protein comes from TCRdb applying MiXCR to the 5' RACE reads. The data show some 59,000 distinct CDR3 sequences, around 8.6% seen once. The sequence was obtained from an adult who was a healthcare worker with PCR-confirmed SARS-CoV-2 infection or an uninfected control (not recorded which). This specimen was whole blood, taken at baseline.

This chain's CDR3 is CASSAGARNQPQHF. CDR3 sequence (DNA): TGTGCCAGCAGTGCCGGGGCGCGCAATCAGCCCCAGCATTTT. The V and J genes are TRBV2 and TRBJ1-5, with D possibly matching TRBD1 (5 bases). The V end was cut by 4 bases, the J end by 2 bases, with 9 bases between. The CDR3 is 14 amino acids. Germline lookup yields CDR1 SNHLY and CDR2 FYNNEI.